The following is a T cell receptor (beta chain) sequence with its context. Its antigen remains unknown. The data originate from a study of cytomegalovirus exposure and HLA in healthy donors. Study conclusions and caveats: In a later analysis, donors in an Asian-associated ancestry cluster reportedly had fewer N-insertions in productive TCRs than the cohort mean.

A multiplex PCR was run with 60 Vbeta primers and 13 Jbeta primers. Some clones are missing from TCRdb's copy, which holds only in-frame ones; the method was immunoSEQ multiplex PCR. The repertoire holds 65,000 to 85,000 clones, with 86% as singletons. Donors counted as nominally healthy when sampled, yet unrecorded immune exposures were likely. Trimming took 2 bases from V and 4 from J, leaving 6 bases between them. The germline gives CDR1 MNHNY, CDR2 SVGAGI (reference sequence). The CDR3 loop spans 13 amino acids. The specimen sequenced was PBMCs. This sequence joins TRBV6-6 and TRBJ1-3; tentatively, D is TRBD1 (6 bases). This TCR came from a woman in her 30s in good health and CMV-seronegative. In nucleotides, the CDR3 is TGTGCCAGCAGTTACGGGACAGGAAACACCATATATTTT. This sequence encodes CASSYGTGNTIYF.